These 9 T cell receptor beta chains share one sample of origin, sequenced in a study of T cells after yellow fever vaccination. A single record per CDR3 protein comes from TCRdb applying MiXCR to the 5' RACE reads. In the table there are 500,000 to 550,000 distinct CDR3 sequences, roughly 22% of which are singletons. Sequences were derived from PBMCs, sampled roughly 20 days after the first yellow fever vaccination. The source of these receptors is a man between 18 and 35 years old who received the YFV17D yellow fever vaccine.

This clonotype was seen more than once but under ten times. In nucleotides, the CDR3 is TGTGCCAGCAGTTACTCGAGCAAGGGCTACGAGCAGTACTTC. As protein: CASSYSSKGYEQYF. The chain links TRBV6-5 to TRBJ2-7, with D unclear. Trimming stripped 0 bases from V and 3 bases from J, with 9 bases between. The CDR3 runs to 14 residues. Germline CDR1 is MNHEY and CDR2 is SVGAGI.

There are a few counts of this clonotype. The chain combines TRBV20-1 with TRBJ2-5; D remains unclear. Germline-derived CDR1 and CDR2 are DFQATT and SNEGSKA (reference sequence). The V gene lost 5 bases and the J gene lost 1 base, with 8 bases spanning the gap. The CDR3 covers 12 residues. CDR3 bases: TGCAGTGCTGGTCGGCGCCAAGAGACCCAGTACTTC. Amino acids: CSAGRRQETQYF.

This clonotype was seen once. The CDR3 spells CASSPRPVLAGALPSTDTQYF. The CDR3 DNA follows: TGTGCCAGCAGCCCACGGCCCGTCTTAGCGGGGGCTTTGCCTAGCACAGATACGCAGTATTTT. The rearrangement uses TRBV4-2 and TRBJ2-3, with 9 bases fitting TRBD2. Germline assignment: CDR1 LGHNA and CDR2 YNFKEQ. This CDR3 comprises 21 residues. Losses at the gene ends were 4 bases for V and 0 bases for J; bases not matched to a gene: 20.

In its sample, this clonotype was seen a few times. The chain carries TRBV12-3 or TRBV12-4 and TRBJ2-5; 10 bases are shared with TRBD1. This CDR3 is 15 amino acids long. V trimming: 7 bases; J trimming: 1 base; junction bases outside the gene matches: 6. The CDR3 protein is CASTPGQGSQETQYF. CDR3 DNA: TGTGCCAGCACCCCGGGACAGGGGTCCCAAGAGACCCAGTACTTC.

The rearrangement links TRBV20-1 to TRBJ2-1, with 11 bases lining up with TRBD1. In germline, CDR1 is DFQATT, CDR2 SNEGSKA (reference sequence). The CDR3 is made up of 15 amino acids. Trimming at V came to 6 bases and at J to 6 bases, leaving 10 bases not matched to a gene. The CDR3 bases are TGCAGTGCGATTTTTCCGGGACAGGGGGGCAATGAGCAGTTCTTC. This sequence encodes CSAIFPGQGGNEQFF.

This chain links TRBV7-8 with TRBJ2-1, with 14 bases matching TRBD2. J gave up 7 bases and V 3 bases, and 17 bases lay outside the gene matches. Per germline, CDR1 SGHVS and CDR2 FQNEAQ. There are 20 residues in the CDR3. The CDR3 DNA is TGTGCCAGCAGCTTTCCGGGACTAGCGGGGGTGAAGGTTTTATTGAATGAGCAGTTCTTC. Protein: CASSFPGLAGVKVLLNEQFF.

The chain uses TRBV19 and TRBJ2-1; D is possibly TRBD1 (6 bases). The V gene's germline CDR1 is LNHDA and CDR2 SQIVND (reference sequence). Trimming removed 7 bases from V and 7 bases from J, with 20 bases in between. The CDR3 is made up of 15 amino acids. The CDR3 protein is CASNMGRGAINEQFF. As DNA, the CDR3 is TGTGCCAGTAATATGGGCAGGGGTGCAATAAATGAGCAGTTCTTC. Looking up the rest from reference TRBV19 and TRBJ2-1 gives the full variable domain: DGGITQSPKYLFRKEGQNVTLSCEQNLNHDAMYWYRQDPGQGLRLIYYSQIVNDFQKGDIAEGYSVSREKKESFPLTVTSAQKNPTAFYLCASNMGRGAINEQFFGPGTRLTVL.

The chain joins TRBV5-1 to TRBJ1-5; weak D call: TRBD1 (5 bases). The CDR3 is made up of 13 amino acids. The germline V gene has CDR1 SGHRS and CDR2 YFSETQ. Trimming removed 9 bases at V and 1 base at J, with 11 bases between. CDR3 loop: CATRVWSNQPQHF. CDR3 DNA: TGCGCCACCAGGGTTTGGAGCAATCAGCCCCAGCATTTT.

This clonotype was detected only a few times. The rearrangement uses TRBV10-3 and TRBJ2-7, with D hard to call. The CDR3 consists of 12 residues. V lost 4 bases and J lost 4, with 8 bases in between. Germline V gene sequence: CDR1 ENHRY, CDR2 SYGVKD. CDR3 amino acids: CAISGGLYEQYF. The CDR3 DNA follows: TGTGCCATCAGTGGGGGTCTTTACGAGCAGTACTTC.